These T cell receptor beta chains were read from a single sample in a study of siplizumab effects on memory and regulatory T cells. Here immunoSEQ multiplex PCR was the method, and the copy in TCRdb shows in-frame clones only, minus some. The sample records around 95,000 clones, approximately 91% being singletons. The sequenced sample was CD4+ T cells sorted from blood. Source of these receptors: a human donor in good health. The CDR3 runs from the conserved cysteine through the conserved F or W. D genes are given only for firm matches. Clone size is not always given. Where it is, it says once, few, many or a class for expanded clones.

D,J,length,V,size,DNA,CDR3
TRBD1,TRBJ1-2,16,TRBV2,NA,TGTGCCAGCAGTCCCACAGGGGTACCGACTTTGTATGGCTACACCTTC,CASSPTGVPTLYGYTF
NA,TRBJ2-2,13,TRBV18,NA,TGTGCCAGCTCACCGATCGCGGCCGGGGAGCTGTTTTTT,CASSPIAAGELFF
TRBD2,TRBJ2-2,15,TRBV7-3,once,TGTGCCAGCAGCTTGGGGACTAGCATCGCCGGGGAGCTGTTTTTT,CASSLGTSIAGELFF
TRBD1,TRBJ2-1,16,TRBV11-2,NA,TGTGCCAGCAGCCCCAGACAGGGAGAGACCTACAATGAGCAGTTCTTC,CASSPRQGETYNEQFF
NA,TRBJ1-1,15,TRBV6-5,NA,TGTGCCAGCAGTTACTCCATAGGTGTGAACACTGAAGCTTTCTTT,CASSYSIGVNTEAFF
TRBD1,TRBJ1-4,22,TRBV12-5,NA,TGTGCTAGTGGTTTGGTAACGGTTCTTTGGACAGGGGGCCTCCAATTCAACGAAAAACTGTTTTTT,CASGLVTVLWTGGLQFNEKLFF
NA,TRBJ2-7,15,TRBV5-5,NA,TGTGCCAGCAGCTTGGAGTACGGATCCACCTACGAGCAGTACTTC,CASSLEYGSTYEQYF
NA,TRBJ1-2,13,TRBV6-5,NA,TGTGCCAGCAGGACTGGGGGTGGCTATGGCTACACCTTC,CASRTGGGYGYTF
NA,TRBJ2-7,11,TRBV6-1,NA,TGTGCCAGCAGTTGGGGAGGCGAGCAGTACTTC,CASSWGGEQYF
NA,TRBJ1-6,15,TRBV7-2,NA,TGTGCCAGCAGCTTATTAGGTTCCTATAATTCACCCCTCCACTTT,CASSLLGSYNSPLHF
NA,TRBJ2-2,13,TRBV7-9,once,TGTGCCAGCAGCTTACAGGGCACCGGGGAGCTGTTTTTT,CASSLQGTGELFF
NA,TRBJ1-6,15,TRBV2,NA,TGTGCCAGCAGTGATCGCGGAGTATATAATTCACCCCTCCACTTT,CASSDRGVYNSPLHF
TRBD1,TRBJ2-7,16,TRBV11-2,NA,TGTGCCAGCAGCTTAGTAATGGGACAGGGGCCCTACGAGCAGTACTTC,CASSLVMGQGPYEQYF
TRBD1,TRBJ2-7,15,TRBV27,NA,TGTGCCAGCACCACCCGAGGACAGGGACCTACGAAGCAGTACTTC,CASTTRGQGPTKQYF
NA,TRBJ2-3,16,TRBV7-2,NA,TGTGCCAGCAGCTTAGTGGGAGGGGGGTTTGGAGATACGCAGTATTTT,CASSLVGGGFGDTQYF
TRBD2,TRBJ2-2,16,TRBV7-2,NA,TGTGCCAGCAGCTTAAGGCTAGCGGGCCTCACCGGGGAGCTGTTTTTT,CASSLRLAGLTGELFF
NA,TRBJ1-3,13,TRBV19,NA,TGTGCCAGTAGCCGGGGGGCCGGAAACACCATATATTTT,CASSRGAGNTIYF